The 14 T cell receptor beta chains given below trace back to one sample, sequenced in a study of graft-versus-host responses after intestinal transplantation. Which antigens these TCRs recognize remains unknown. The protocol was immunoSEQ multiplex PCR, while the TCRdb copy is restricted to in-frame clones and leaves out a portion. The table shows more than 70,000 clones, with 80% to 85% occurring only once. The sequences come from unstimulated CD4+ T cells sorted from spleen or lymph node cells, collected before intestinal transplant. These receptors came from a human donor who received an intestinal transplant.

The chain has TRBV19 and TRBJ1-1; D unresolved. The V gene lost 1 base and the J gene lost 7 bases, with 7 bases spanning the gap. Germline CDR1 reads LNHDA; CDR2 reads SQIVND (reference sequence). The CDR3 spans 12 residues. The CDR3 spells CASSIGDGEAFF. In DNA form, the CDR3 reads TGTGCCAGTAGTATAGGCGATGGTGAAGCTTTCTTT.

V is TRBV28 and J is TRBJ2-5; perhaps TRBD1 as D (6 bases). The last part of the DNA fits TRBJ2-7 better; the J call may be wrong. The germline V gene has CDR1 MDHEN and CDR2 SYDVKM. This CDR3 spans 15 amino acids. The CDR3 is CASSTVEQGGYEQYF. The CDR3 DNA reads TGTGCCAGCAGCACCGTCGAACAGGGTGGGTACGAGCAGTACTTC.

The chain combines TRBV5-1 with TRBJ1-5; maybe TRBD1 (5 bases). The V end was cut by 0 bases, the J end by 5 bases, with 15 bases between. This CDR3 spans 16 amino acids. Germline loops: CDR1 SGHRS, CDR2 YFSETQ. Here the CDR3 reads CASSLGIEQADQPQHF. CDR3 DNA: TGCGCCAGCAGCTTGGGGATTGAACAGGCTGATCAGCCCCAGCATTTT.

The rearrangement uses TRBV7-2 and TRBJ1-1; 7 nucleotides line up with TRBD1. Germline assignment: CDR1 SGHTA and CDR2 FQGNSA. V lost 2 bases to trimming and J lost 4 bases; unmatched junction nucleotides: 4. This CDR3 comprises 14 residues. The CDR3 bases are TGTGCCAGCAGCTTAAGGAGGGGGCCCACTGAAGCTTTCTTT. The encoded protein is CASSLRRGPTEAFF.

The chain couples TRBV11-3 to TRBJ2-7; D may be TRBD2 (6 bases). Per germline, CDR1 SGHNT and CDR2 YENEEA. The CDR3 covers 13 residues. The V gene lost 1 base and the J gene lost 8 bases, with 12 bases spanning the gap. The CDR3 sequence: CASSLGGDRQQYF. The CDR3 DNA follows: TGTGCCAGCAGCTTAGGGGGGGACCGCCAGCAGTACTTC.

This chain joins TRBV11-3 and TRBJ2-2, with TRBD2 identical over 8 bases. Germline CDR1 reads SGHNT; CDR2 reads YENEEA. The length of the CDR3 is 12 residues. V trimming: 7 bases; J trimming: 8 bases; junction bases outside the gene matches: 3. In DNA form, the CDR3 reads TGTGCCAGCAAGCGGGAGACGGGGGAGCTGTTTTTT. Translated, it gives CASKRETGELFF.

V is TRBV30 and J is TRBJ1-6; D gene uncertain. The CDR3 has 13 residues. Germline V gene sequence: CDR1 GTSNPN, CDR2 SVGIG (reference sequence). V was trimmed by 3 bases and J by 5 bases, leaving 8 bases between them. DNA of the CDR3: TGTGCCTGGAGCCGACTTAATAATTCACCCCTCCACTTT. Translating gives CAWSRLNNSPLHF.

Of note for this clone: At the DNA level, this CDR3 is encoded by other sequences in the same sample as well. The chain uses TRBV7-2 and TRBJ2-5; unclear D gene. CDR1 is SGHTA and CDR2 is FQGNSA in the germline V gene. This CDR3 has 15 amino acids. V gave up 1 base and J gave up 1 base, with 10 bases separating them. This CDR3 reads CASSLGGVSQETQYF. The CDR3, as DNA: TGTGCCAGCAGCTTAGGCGGCGTCTCCCAAGAGACCCAGTACTTC.

The chain uses TRBV5-1 and TRBJ2-5, with D possibly matching TRBD2 (6 bases). The CDR3 is made up of 16 amino acids. V was pared by 0 bases and J by 4 bases, with 16 bases between. Germline V gene data show CDR1 as SGHRS and CDR2 as YFSETQ. The CDR3: CASSLEGRGGGETQYF. The CDR3 nucleotides are TGCGCCAGCAGCTTGGAGGGGCGGGGAGGAGGAGAGACCCAGTACTTC.

The V call is TRBV7-9, the J call TRBJ2-7, with TRBD1 matching 7 bases. Germline V gives CDR1 SEHNR, CDR2 FQNEAQ (reference sequence). The CDR3 consists of 15 residues. The ends lost 4 bases at V and 0 bases at J; junction bases unmatched: 6. The CDR3 loop is CASSSDRVFSYEQYF. The CDR3 DNA reads as TGTGCCAGCAGCTCTGACAGGGTCTTCTCCTACGAGCAGTACTTC.

The chain joins TRBV7-2 to TRBJ1-1, with 7 nucleotides matching TRBD1. The germline gives CDR1 SGHTA, CDR2 FQGNSA. This CDR3 is 15 amino acids long. Unmatched junction bases numbered 7, after V lost 5 bases and J lost 1 base. CDR3 residues: CASSPLTGRNTEAFF. CDR3 in DNA: TGTGCCAGCAGCCCGCTGACAGGGAGGAACACTGAAGCTTTCTTT.

V and J are TRBV5-6 and TRBJ1-5; 9 nucleotides align to TRBD1. The germline CDR1 and CDR2 sequences are SGHDT and YYEEEE. V trimming: 0 bases; J trimming: 2 bases; junction bases outside the gene matches: 3. This CDR3 has 16 residues. CDR3 sequence (DNA): TGTGCCAGCAGCTTGGGGGACAGGGTTGGCAATCAGCCCCAGCATTTT. Its translation is CASSLGDRVGNQPQHF.

The chain is built from TRBV10-3 and TRBJ2-7; D is perhaps TRBD2 (6 bases). CDR1 and CDR2 (germline): ENHRY, SYGVKD. The CDR3 sequence is 15 residues long. The V gene lost 0 bases and the J gene lost 3 bases, with 12 bases spanning the gap. This chain's CDR3 is CAISESGGRDYEQYF. CDR3 in DNA: TGTGCCATCAGTGAGTCGGGGGGAAGGGACTACGAGCAGTACTTC.

The V and J genes are TRBV29-1 and TRBJ2-2; D perhaps matches TRBD1 (5 bases). The CDR3 is 14 residues long. V dropped 3 bases and J dropped 1 base, with 9 bases sitting between them. The V gene's germline CDR1 is SQVTM and CDR2 ANQGSEA. The CDR3 bases are TGCAGCGTTGATCAGGGCTTGAACACCGGGGAGCTGTTTTTT. Its protein is CSVDQGLNTGELFF.